This is a list of T cell receptor beta chains from one sample in a study of CD8+CD57+ T cells in acquired aplastic anemia. TCRdb redid the calling of the reads with MiXCR, one entry per CDR3 protein. The data hold approximately 170,000 distinct CDR3 sequences, with roughly half observed a single time. The sequenced sample was sorted CD4+, CD8+, or CD8+CD57+ T cells (not recorded which) from PBMCs. Every receptor here comes from a human donor in good health, serving as a control. Each CDR3 is given with its conserved first and last residue. Fields, in order: J gene, D gene, clone size, V gene, CDR3 DNA, CDR3 protein. The D gene is left open where the match is weak. Clone sizes are given selectively: once, few, many, or a class where the clone is expanded.

TRBJ2-7	TRBD1	NA	TRBV19	TGTGCCAGTACGGGACAGCGAGTCTACGAGCAGTACTTC	CASTGQRVYEQYF
TRBJ1-2	NA	many	TRBV20-1	TGCAGTGCTTCAGGGGAGACCTATGGCTACACCTTC	CSASGETYGYTF
TRBJ1-1	TRBD1	many	TRBV20-1	TGCAGTGCCCAAGGACAGGGACCCCCTGAAGCTTTCTTT	CSAQGQGPPEAFF
TRBJ1-6	NA	many	TRBV27	TGTGCCAGCAGCAGGGATAATAATTCACCCCTCCACTTT	CASSRDNNSPLHF
TRBJ2-4	NA	NA	TRBV6-5	TGTGCCAGCAGGGACTTGGCCAAAAACATTCAGTACTTC	CASRDLAKNIQYF
TRBJ1-5	NA	many	TRBV10-3	TGTGCCATCAGTGAGTCAGGGCAAAATCAGCCCCAGCATTTT	CAISESGQNQPQHF
TRBJ1-4	NA	NA	TRBV3-2	TGTGCCAGCAGCCCCGGGGACAGGGGGAATGAAAAACTGTTTTTT	CASSPGDRGNEKLFF
TRBJ2-1	NA	many	TRBV20-1	TGCAGTTTGCGGGGGCAATACTCCTACAATGAGCAGTTCTTC	CSLRGQYSYNEQFF
TRBJ1-5	NA	few	TRBV10-3	TGTGCCATCAGTAAAGGGGACTCTACTGGCAATCAGCCCCAGCATTTT	CAISKGDSTGNQPQHF
TRBJ2-7	NA	NA	TRBV7-9	TGTGCCAGCAGCTTAGTGCACGGGAACGAGCAGTACTTC	CASSLVHGNEQYF
TRBJ1-1	TRBD1	once	TRBV4-2	TGTGCCAGCAGCCAAGAGGGGACAGACATGAACACTGAAGCTTTCTTT	CASSQEGTDMNTEAFF
TRBJ2-3	TRBD1	NA	TRBV9	TGTGCCAGCAGCGAGGACAGGGGAGCAGATACGCAGTATTTT	CASSEDRGADTQYF
TRBJ1-1	TRBD1	once	TRBV7-6	TGTGCCAGCAGCTTAGGGACAGGGTCAGGCGACACTGAAGCTTTCTTT	CASSLGTGSGDTEAFF
TRBJ2-3	NA	few	TRBV15	TGTGCCACCAGCAGAGATAAGCAGCCCACAGATACGCAGTATTTT	CATSRDKQPTDTQYF
TRBJ2-7	TRBD1	NA	TRBV10-3	TGTGCCATCAGTGAGCGCCTCTCCGGGACAGGAGCCTACGAGCAGTACTTC	CAISERLSGTGAYEQYF
TRBJ1-5	NA	many	TRBV4-2	TGTGCCAGCAGCCACGAGGGGGATAGCAATCAGCCCCAGCATTTT	CASSHEGDSNQPQHF
TRBJ2-7	TRBD2	NA	TRBV6-5	TGTGCCAGCAGCTATAGCGGGAGCTCCTACGAGCAGTACTTC	CASSYSGSSYEQYF
TRBJ1-1	TRBD1	many	TRBV12-3/TRBV12-4	TGTGCCAGCAGTACGACAGGGCCGAACACTGAAGCTTTCTTT	CASSTTGPNTEAFF
TRBJ1-2	TRBD1	many	TRBV12-3/TRBV12-4	TGTGCCAGCAGTTTGGGCGGGACAGGGACCTATGGCTACACCTTC	CASSLGGTGTYGYTF
TRBJ2-7	NA	many	TRBV7-2	TGTGCCAGCAGCTTAGTTCTGGACAGCCCCTACGAGCAGTACTTC	CASSLVLDSPYEQYF
TRBJ1-2	TRBD1	NA	TRBV15	TGTGCCACCAGGGACAGGCGAGGCTACACCTTC	CATRDRRGYTF
TRBJ1-5	NA	NA	TRBV15	TGTGCCACCGGCATCCCTGACACGGTCAATCAGCCCCAGCATTTT	CATGIPDTVNQPQHF
TRBJ2-1	TRBD1	NA	TRBV7-2	TGTGCCAGCAGACTACCCCGGACAGGGAATGAGCAGTTCTTC	CASRLPRTGNEQFF
TRBJ2-6	NA	once	TRBV7-6	TGTGCCAGCAGCTCAAGCGGGGGGGCCAACGTCCTGACTTTC	CASSSSGGANVLTF
TRBJ1-2	TRBD1	NA	TRBV19	TGTGCCAGTAGTACCCACCCCCGGGACAGAGCTACTTCTAACTATGGCTACACCTTC	CASSTHPRDRATSNYGYTF
TRBJ1-5	TRBD1	few	TRBV6-2/TRBV6-3	TGTGCCAGCAGTCGGCAGGGGGGTTATAGCAATCAGCCCCAGCATTTT	CASSRQGGYSNQPQHF
TRBJ2-6	TRBD1	many	TRBV15	TGTGCCACCAGCAGAGAACGGACAGGCGGCTCTGGGGCCAACGTCCTGACTTTC	CATSRERTGGSGANVLTF
TRBJ1-2	NA	NA	TRBV9	TGTGCCAGCAGCGGACGGGGCAACTATGGCTACACCTTC	CASSGRGNYGYTF
TRBJ1-5	TRBD1	many	TRBV2	TGTGCCAGCAGTGAATCGACAGGGACCCAGCCCCAGCATTTT	CASSESTGTQPQHF